These T cell receptor beta chains were read from a single sample in a study of CD8+ T cells in alopecia areata. Profiled with immunoSEQ multiplex PCR; TCRdb holds only in-frame clones, not every one. The sample lists approximately 59,000 clones; approximately 45% were seen once. The sample in question was CD8+ T cells sorted from blood, obtained at week 0. The receptors stem from a human donor with alopecia areata. The CDR3 runs from the conserved cysteine through the conserved F or W. D genes are given only for firm matches. Expanded clones get a size class; other rows say once, few or many, or leave the size out.

TRBJ2-7,TRBD2,NA,TRBV25-1,CASSPARREKIYEQYF,TGTGCCAGCAGTCCGGCCCGGCGGGAGAAGATCTACGAGCAGTACTTC
TRBJ2-5,TRBD1,NA,TRBV7-9,CASSSGGTGHMAQYF,TGTGCCAGCAGCTCCGGCGGGACAGGTCATATGGCCCAGTACTTC
TRBJ2-7,NA,few,TRBV27,CASSLYGEQYF,TGTGCCAGCAGTTTGTATGGGGAGCAGTACTTC
TRBJ2-1,TRBD2,few,TRBV7-9,CASRSSSGSNEQFF,TGTGCCAGCAGATCCTCTAGCGGGAGCAATGAGCAGTTCTTC
TRBJ2-5,TRBD2,NA,TRBV14,CASSNELAGGLETQYF,TGTGCCAGCAGCAATGAGCTAGCGGGAGGTCTGGAGACCCAGTACTTC
TRBJ2-1,TRBD2,NA,TRBV7-9,CASSEEGTSDSRQFF,TGTGCCAGCAGTGAAGAAGGGACTAGCGACTCTCGGCAGTTCTTC
TRBJ2-3,NA,NA,TRBV5-4,CASSLAVSGAADTQYF,TGTGCCAGCAGCTTGGCGGTCTCTGGGGCTGCAGATACGCAGTATTTT
TRBJ2-5,NA,NA,TRBV7-9,CASSSLEETQYF,TGTGCCAGCAGCTCCCTAGAGGAGACCCAGTACTTC
TRBJ1-5,NA,NA,TRBV28,CASSFIRGGGQPQHF,TGTGCCAGCAGTTTTATCCGGGGCGGAGGTCAGCCCCAGCATTTT
TRBJ2-5,NA,few,TRBV6-5,CASGRRAETQYF,TGTGCCAGCGGGCGGAGGGCAGAGACCCAGTACTTC
TRBJ2-1,TRBD2,few,TRBV29-1,CSVEGLAGGRYNEQFF,TGCAGCGTTGAAGGTCTAGCGGGAGGCCGATACAATGAGCAGTTCTTC
TRBJ1-5,TRBD1,NA,TRBV19,CASMFGTGGSVPPQHF,TGTGCCAGTATGTTCGGGACAGGGGGTTCGGTTCCGCCCCAGCATTTT
TRBJ2-2,NA,few,TRBV27,CASMRWGRPGELFF,TGTGCCAGCATGCGGTGGGGTCGGCCCGGGGAGCTGTTTTTT
TRBJ2-7,TRBD1,few,TRBV27,CASSPGQGSEQYF,TGTGCCAGCAGCCCCGGACAGGGTTCCGAGCAGTACTTC
TRBJ2-4,NA,many,TRBV28,CASSLWLEAKNIQYF,TGTGCCAGCAGCCTATGGTTGGAGGCCAAAAACATTCAGTACTTC
TRBJ2-1,TRBD2,NA,TRBV27,CASNKYLAGVNEQFF,TGTGCCAGCAATAAGTACCTAGCGGGAGTGAATGAGCAGTTCTTC
TRBJ2-5,NA,NA,TRBV7-9,CASRVIEQGSYQETQYF,TGTGCCAGCAGGGTAATCGAGCAGGGATCGTACCAAGAGACCCAGTACTTC
TRBJ2-3,TRBD2,NA,TRBV9,CASSVKPRLAGSTDTQYF,TGTGCCAGCAGCGTTAAGCCCAGACTAGCGGGAAGCACAGATACGCAGTATTTT
TRBJ2-7,TRBD2,NA,TRBV7-9,CASSHSGIGSYEQYF,TGTGCCAGCAGTCATAGCGGGATTGGCTCCTACGAGCAGTACTTC
TRBJ2-2,TRBD2,few,TRBV19,CASSITSAGVLTGELFF,TGTGCCAGTAGTATAACGTCAGCGGGAGTTTTGACCGGGGAGCTGTTTTTT
TRBJ2-7,TRBD2,few,TRBV27,CASSLVTSGSPGSYEQYF,TGTGCCAGCAGTTTAGTGACTAGCGGGAGCCCGGGGTCCTACGAGCAGTACTTC
TRBJ1-2,NA,NA,TRBV6-5,CASLRGDGYTF,TGTGCCAGTTTACGGGGAGATGGCTACACCTTC
TRBJ2-5,TRBD1,NA,TRBV27,CASRAGGPGETQYF,TGTGCCAGCAGAGCAGGGGGCCCAGGAGAGACCCAGTACTTC
TRBJ2-2,NA,NA,TRBV29-1,CSVVAGNTGELFF,TGCAGCGTTGTCGCAGGAAACACCGGGGAGCTGTTTTTT
TRBJ1-5,NA,NA,TRBV4-1,CASSQEGNSNQPQHF,TGCGCCAGCAGCCAAGAAGGTAATAGCAATCAGCCCCAGCATTTT
TRBJ2-1,NA,NA,TRBV29-1,CSVVSLRDYNEQFF,TGCAGCGTTGTCTCCTTAAGGGATTACAATGAGCAGTTCTTC
TRBJ1-2,NA,NA,TRBV9,CASSGGGYTF,TGTGCCAGCAGCGGCGGTGGCTACACCTTC
TRBJ2-5,TRBD1,NA,TRBV15,CATSREGRQGALETQYF,TGTGCCACCAGCAGAGAGGGACGACAGGGGGCTTTAGAGACCCAGTACTTC
TRBJ2-1,TRBD2,few,TRBV27,CASSLLAGNYNEQFF,TGTGCCAGCAGTCTACTAGCGGGGAATTACAATGAGCAGTTCTTC
TRBJ2-2,NA,NA,TRBV27,CASSFRGTGELFF,TGTGCCAGCAGTTTCAGGGGCACCGGGGAGCTGTTTTTT
TRBJ1-1,NA,once,TRBV2,CASSVNPGTSLEAFF,TGTGCCAGCAGCGTAAATCCCGGGACATCGCTCGAAGCTTTCTTT
TRBJ2-7,TRBD2,many,TRBV4-1,CASSPGLAGGPGEQYF,TGCGCCAGCAGCCCCGGACTAGCGGGAGGTCCGGGTGAGCAGTACTTC
TRBJ2-7,TRBD1,few,TRBV29-1,CSVEGGTGGYEQYF,TGCAGCGTTGAAGGCGGGACAGGGGGCTACGAGCAGTACTTC
TRBJ2-1,NA,NA,TRBV30,CAGGAYNEQFF,TGTGCCGGCGGAGCCTACAATGAGCAGTTCTTC
TRBJ1-2,NA,NA,TRBV4-1,CASSSQGTDGYTF,TGCGCCAGCAGCAGCCAAGGGACTGATGGCTACACCTTC
TRBJ2-3,NA,NA,TRBV25-1,CASSWVADTQYF,TGTGCCAGCAGTTGGGTTGCAGATACGCAGTATTTT
TRBJ2-3,NA,few,TRBV9,CASSTPTDGGRDTDTQYF,TGTGCCAGCAGCACACCAACCGACGGAGGGCGGGACACAGATACGCAGTATTTT
TRBJ2-1,NA,few,TRBV25-1,CASSDQVEPFF,TGTGCCAGCAGTGACCAGGTCGAGCCGTTCTTC
TRBJ2-3,NA,NA,TRBV9,CASSVGRTDTQYF,TGTGCCAGCAGCGTGGGGCGCACAGATACGCAGTATTTT
TRBJ2-7,TRBD1,few,TRBV19,CASSAGTGVYEQYF,TGTGCCAGTAGTGCCGGGACAGGGGTTTACGAGCAGTACTTC
TRBJ2-1,TRBD2,few,TRBV19,CASSPQRELSEQFF,TGTGCCAGTAGTCCCCAGCGGGAGTTGAGTGAGCAGTTCTTC
TRBJ1-5,TRBD1,NA,TRBV4-1,CASSAQGAHQPQHF,TGCGCCAGCAGCGCACAGGGGGCGCATCAGCCCCAGCATTTT
TRBJ2-7,NA,few,TRBV29-1,CSVEGQGEQYF,TGCAGCGTTGAAGGGCAGGGAGAGCAGTACTTC
TRBJ1-1,NA,NA,TRBV2,CARSPGTTNTEAFF,TGTGCCAGATCACCCGGGACAACGAACACTGAAGCTTTCTTT
TRBJ2-4,NA,NA,TRBV29-1,CSVEDINNKNIQYF,TGCAGCGTTGAGGACATCAATAACAAAAACATTCAGTACTTC
TRBJ2-7,NA,NA,TRBV4-3,CASSQEWEQSYEQYF,TGCGCCAGCAGCCAAGAGTGGGAACAAAGCTACGAGCAGTACTTC
TRBJ2-3,TRBD2,NA,TRBV15,CATSTPGRGGSTDTQYF,TGTGCCACCAGTACCCCCGGACGGGGAGGGAGCACAGATACGCAGTATTTT
TRBJ2-6,NA,NA,TRBV7-6,CASSRPGSGANVLTF,TGTGCCAGCAGCCGGCCGGGGTCTGGGGCCAACGTCCTGACTTTC
TRBJ2-7,NA,NA,TRBV4-1,CASSPLEGSSYEQYF,TGCGCCAGCAGCCCCCTGGAGGGTAGCTCCTACGAGCAGTACTTC
TRBJ2-1,NA,NA,TRBV6-6,CANRGGRYNEQFF,TGTGCCAACAGGGGCGGGAGGTACAATGAGCAGTTCTTC